Presented here are 15 T cell receptor beta chains from one specimen sequenced in a study of PD-1 blockade in classical Hodgkin lymphoma. Only in-frame clones appear in the TCRdb table, and some are missing; sequencing was by immunoSEQ multiplex PCR. This sample yields 100,000 or so clones, of which more than 85% are seen a single time; less than 2% belongs to the top ten. The time point was: cycle 4 day 1 (C4D1), after 5 to 7 weeks of nivolumab. No patient escaped relapse after autologous stem cell transplantation, and brentuximab vedotin exposure varied. The source material was peripheral blood mononuclear cells (PBMCs), sampled before the fourth cycle of nivolumab. Receptors were obtained from a human donor with classical Hodgkin lymphoma.

The genes are TRBV5-1 and TRBJ2-3; D not certain. The CDR3 length is 13 residues. The germline gives CDR1 SGHRS, CDR2 YFSETQ. Trimming pared 0 bases from V and 1 base from J, leaving 3 bases between. The CDR3 spells CASSLGGTDTQYF. The CDR3 DNA follows: TGCGCCAGCAGCTTGGGAGGCACAGATACGCAGTATTTT.

The genes are TRBV18 and TRBJ1-4; a weak D match, TRBD1 (6 bases). This CDR3 has 13 amino acids. V lost 3 bases and J lost 10, with 12 bases in between. Germline-derived CDR1 and CDR2 are KGHSH and LQKENI. The CDR3 loop is CASSPPGVVKLFF. The CDR3, as DNA: TGTGCCAGCTCACCCCCAGGGGTGGTAAAACTGTTTTTT.

The chain couples TRBV7-9 to TRBJ2-2, with D perhaps matching TRBD1 (6 bases). Germline values: CDR1 SEHNR, CDR2 FQNEAQ (reference sequence). This CDR3 is 14 amino acids long. V was clipped by 9 bases and J by 0 bases, with 11 bases between them. In nucleotides, the CDR3 is TGTGCCAGTGAGGACAGATCGAACACCGGGGAGCTGTTTTTT. It encodes CASEDRSNTGELFF.

The gene calls are TRBV27 and TRBJ1-1, with TRBD1 as a possible D gene (6 bases). The CDR3 length is 13 residues. The germline V and J ends were trimmed by 8 bases and 0 bases, with 10 bases remaining between them. CDR1 and CDR2 (germline): MNHEY, SMNVEV (reference sequence). CDR3 residues: CASGGGLNTEAFF. The CDR3 bases are TGTGCCAGCGGTGGGGGCTTGAACACTGAAGCTTTCTTT.

The CDR3 loop reads CASSDPGTEDEKLFF. In DNA form, the CDR3 reads TGCGCCAGCAGCGACCCTGGGACAGAAGATGAAAAACTGTTTTTT. This chain connects TRBV5-1 to TRBJ1-4; 7 bases align to TRBD1. The CDR3 has 15 residues. V shed 4 bases, J shed 6 bases, and the junction held 9 bases outside the gene matches. Germline values: CDR1 SGHRS, CDR2 YFSETQ. Combining the CDR3 with reference TRBV5-1 and TRBJ1-4 gives the whole variable domain KAGVTQTPRYLIKTRGQQVTLSCSPISGHRSVSWYQQTPGQGLQFLFEYFSETQRNKGNFPGRFSGRQFSNSRSEMNVSTLELGDSALYLCASSDPGTEDEKLFFGSGTQLSVL.

The J gene is TRBJ2-7, the V gene TRBV30, with 9 nucleotides matching TRBD1. The CDR3 is 15 residues long. Unmatched junction bases numbered 7, after V lost 0 bases and J lost 4 bases. Germline loops: CDR1 GTSNPN, CDR2 SVGIG (reference sequence). The CDR3 nucleotides read TGTGCCTGGAGTGTACTAGGGACAGGGCAATACGAGCAGTACTTC. Translated: CAWSVLGTGQYEQYF.

This clone came up a few times. The chain carries TRBV7-8 and TRBJ1-1; D is unclear. The V end lost 3 bases, the J end lost 1 base, and 6 bases lay between the germline ends. The germline V gene has CDR1 SGHVS and CDR2 FQNEAQ. This CDR3 comprises 13 residues. The CDR3 coding sequence is TGTGCCAGCAGCTTTAATCAGAACACTGAAGCTTTCTTT. Residues: CASSFNQNTEAFF.

The chain couples TRBV30 to TRBJ2-7; TRBD2 aligns across 14 bases. This CDR3 contains 16 residues. With V trimmed by 5 bases and J by 6 bases, 12 bases remained unmatched. Per the germline V gene, CDR1 is GTSNPN and CDR2 is SVGIG (reference sequence). CDR3: CAWDQETGLAGVEQYF. The CDR3 nucleotides read TGTGCCTGGGACCAAGAGACGGGACTAGCGGGGGTCGAGCAGTACTTC.

This chain joins TRBV2 and TRBJ2-7; 7 positions match TRBD2. With 7 bases clipped from V and 6 bases from J, the junction kept 9 bases outside the gene matches. Germline CDR1 is SNHLY and CDR2 is FYNNEI. The CDR3 length is 13 residues. CDR3 residues: CASNGAGRVEQYF. The CDR3 coding sequence is TGTGCCAGCAACGGAGCGGGGAGGGTCGAGCAGTACTTC.

The rearrangement joins TRBV23-1 to TRBJ2-6; TRBD2 agrees at 7 bases. TRBV23-1 is identified as an open reading frame with a role that is uncertain. The V and J ends lost 4 bases and 1 base, in that order; junction bases with no gene match: 4. The CDR3 contains 16 residues. The CDR3 here is CASSRLRGSGANVLTF. The CDR3 nucleotides are TGCGCCAGCAGTCGCCTGCGGGGGTCTGGGGCCAACGTCCTGACTTTC.

The chain recombines TRBV6-1 with TRBJ2-7; 11 nucleotides match TRBD2. CDR1 is MNHNS and CDR2 is SASEGT in the germline V gene. The ends lost 7 bases at V and 3 bases at J; junction bases unmatched: 8. This CDR3 has 15 amino acids. CDR3 sequence: CASTAIAGGRYEQYF. As DNA, the CDR3 is TGTGCCAGCACCGCAATAGCGGGAGGGCGCTACGAGCAGTACTTC.

Turning to this clone: One end of the junction is discordant with germline, which a read error may explain. The V gene is TRBV28, the J gene TRBJ2-1, with 14 nucleotides matching TRBD2. The CDR3 spans 19 residues. Germline loops: CDR1 MDHEN, CDR2 SYDVKM. The CDR3, as DNA: TGTGCCAGCAGTTTAACGGGGAGACTAGCGGGAGGGAACTACCATGAGCAGTTCTTC. It encodes CASSLTGRLAGGNYHEQFF. Looking up the rest from reference TRBV28 and TRBJ2-1 gives the full variable domain: DVKVTQSSRYLVKRTGEKVFLECVQDMDHENMFWYRQDPGLGLRLIYFSYDVKMKEKGDIPEGYSVSREKKERFSLILESASTNQTSMYLCASSLTGRLAGGNYHEQFFGPGTRLTVL.

This clone was observed once. Other nucleotide sequences from this sample produce the same CDR3. The chain joins TRBV6-5 to TRBJ1-1; tentatively, D is TRBD1 (5 bases). CDR3 length equals 15 residues. V was clipped by 0 bases and J by 0 bases, with 8 bases between them. Germline V gene sequence: CDR1 MNHEY, CDR2 SVGAGI. CDR3 coding DNA: TGTGCCAGCAGTTACTCACGGGACTTGAACACTGAAGCTTTCTTT. This encodes CASSYSRDLNTEAFF.

The chain recombines TRBV28 with TRBJ2-7; 8 nucleotides line up with TRBD2. The CDR3 totals 15 residues. V lost 4 bases, J lost 0 bases, and 5 bases stayed unmatched. The V gene's germline CDR1 is MDHEN and CDR2 SYDVKM. CDR3 amino acids: CASSWRTSSSYEQYF. CDR3 in DNA: TGTGCCAGCAGTTGGAGGACTAGCTCCTCCTACGAGCAGTACTTC.

J is TRBJ2-2 and V is TRBV10-1; no clear D gene. The CDR3 is made up of 14 amino acids. V lost 5 bases to trimming and J lost 3 bases, with 10 bases between them. Germline lookup yields CDR1 WNHNN and CDR2 SYGVQD (reference sequence). CDR3 sequence: CASSNSMDTGELFF. The DNA for the CDR3 is TGCGCCAGCAGTAATAGCATGGACACCGGGGAGCTGTTTTTT.